This T cell receptor (beta chain) derives from a study of blood T cell repertoires in COVID-19. Study overall: Researchers got acute and convalescent COVID-19 samples from the United States, Italy and Spain. The analysed material was cDNA or gDNA that came from T cells, B-cell-depleted T cells, or PBMCs.

The germline V gene encodes CDR1 MGHDK and CDR2 SYGVNS. The V and J ends lost 5 bases and 10 bases respectively, with 12 bases between them. The CDR3 sequence is 12 residues long. Authors' processing steps: Reference gene primer amplification gave nucleated cell count estimates. The table came from immunoSEQ multiplex PCR; TCRdb's copy has only in-frame clones and leaves some out. That table furnishes V, J and clone size, whereas the DNA furnished D and trimming. This table holds a few hundred thousand clones, 80% found once. The origin of this receptor is a woman in her seventies with acute or convalescent COVID-19. The V and J genes are TRBV25-1 and TRBJ1-3; perhaps TRBD1 as D (6 bases). The sample was peripheral blood. CDR3 region: CASSPGTRTIYF. DNA of the CDR3: TGTGCCAGCAGTCCCGGGACACGAACCATATATTTT.